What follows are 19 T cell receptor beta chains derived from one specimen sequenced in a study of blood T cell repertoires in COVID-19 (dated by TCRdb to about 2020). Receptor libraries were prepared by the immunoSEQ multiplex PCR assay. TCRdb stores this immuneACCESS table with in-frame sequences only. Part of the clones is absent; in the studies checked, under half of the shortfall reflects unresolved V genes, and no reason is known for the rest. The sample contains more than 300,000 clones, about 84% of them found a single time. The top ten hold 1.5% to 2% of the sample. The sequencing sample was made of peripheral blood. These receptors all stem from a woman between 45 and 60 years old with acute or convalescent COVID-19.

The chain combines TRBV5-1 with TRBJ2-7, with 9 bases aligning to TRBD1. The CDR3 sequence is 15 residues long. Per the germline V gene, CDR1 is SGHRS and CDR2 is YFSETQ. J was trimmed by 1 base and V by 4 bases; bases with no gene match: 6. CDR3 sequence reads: CASSKGQGMSYEQYF. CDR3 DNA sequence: TGCGCCAGCAGCAAAGGACAGGGGATGTCCTACGAGCAGTACTTC. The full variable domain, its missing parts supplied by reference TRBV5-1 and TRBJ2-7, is KAGVTQTPRYLIKTRGQQVTLSCSPISGHRSVSWYQQTPGQGLQFLFEYFSETQRNKGNFPGRFSGRQFSNSRSEMNVSTLELGDSALYLCASSKGQGMSYEQYFGPGTRLTVT.

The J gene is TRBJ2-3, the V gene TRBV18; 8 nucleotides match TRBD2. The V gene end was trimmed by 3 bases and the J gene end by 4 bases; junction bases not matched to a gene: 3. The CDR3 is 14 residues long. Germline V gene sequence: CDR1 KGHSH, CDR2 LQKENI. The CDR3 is CASSPSGSPDTQYF. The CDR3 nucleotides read TGTGCCAGCTCACCCAGCGGGAGTCCAGATACGCAGTATTTT. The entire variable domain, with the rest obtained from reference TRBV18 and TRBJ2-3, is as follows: NAGVMQNPRHLVRRRGQEARLRCSPMKGHSHVYWYRQLPEEGLKFMVYLQKENIIDESGMPKERFSAEFPKEGPSILRIQQVVRGDSAAYFCASSPSGSPDTQYFGPGTRLTVL.

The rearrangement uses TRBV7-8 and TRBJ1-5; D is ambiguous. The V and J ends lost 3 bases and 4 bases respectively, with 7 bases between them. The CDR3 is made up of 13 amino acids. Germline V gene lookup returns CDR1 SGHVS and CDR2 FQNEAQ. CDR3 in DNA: TGTGCCAGCAGCTTCAGAAATAATCAGCCCCAGCATTTT. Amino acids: CASSFRNNQPQHF.

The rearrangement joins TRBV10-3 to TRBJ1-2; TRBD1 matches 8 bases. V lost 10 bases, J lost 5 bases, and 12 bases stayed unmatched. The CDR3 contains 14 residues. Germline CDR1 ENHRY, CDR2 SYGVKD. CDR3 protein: CATLWGDRRYGYTF. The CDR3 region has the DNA TGTGCCACCCTTTGGGGGGACAGGCGTTATGGCTACACCTTC.

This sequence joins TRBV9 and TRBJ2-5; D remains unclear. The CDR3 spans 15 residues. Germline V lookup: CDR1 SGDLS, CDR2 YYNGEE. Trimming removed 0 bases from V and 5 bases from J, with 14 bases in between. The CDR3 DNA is TGTGCCAGCAGCGTAGAGCCCCACCGCGTGGAGACCCAGTACTTC. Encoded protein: CASSVEPHRVETQYF. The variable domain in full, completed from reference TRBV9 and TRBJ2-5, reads DSGVTQTPKHLITATGQRVTLRCSPRSGDLSVYWYQQSLDQGLQFLIQYYNGEERAKGNILERFSAQQFPDLHSELNLSSLELGDSALYFCASSVEPHRVETQYFGPGTRLLVL.

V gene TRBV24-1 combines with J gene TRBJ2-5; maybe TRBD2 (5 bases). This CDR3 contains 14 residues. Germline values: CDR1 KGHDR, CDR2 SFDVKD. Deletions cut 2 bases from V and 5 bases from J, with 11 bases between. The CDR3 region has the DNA TGTGCCACCAGTGATTCTCTACGCGGGGAGACCCAGTACTTC. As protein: CATSDSLRGETQYF.

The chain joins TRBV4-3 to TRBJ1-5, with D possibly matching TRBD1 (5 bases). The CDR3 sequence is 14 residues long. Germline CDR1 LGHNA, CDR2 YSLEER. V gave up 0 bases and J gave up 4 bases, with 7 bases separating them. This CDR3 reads CASSQDGGNQPQHF. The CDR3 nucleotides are TGCGCCAGCAGCCAAGATGGGGGGAATCAGCCCCAGCATTTT.

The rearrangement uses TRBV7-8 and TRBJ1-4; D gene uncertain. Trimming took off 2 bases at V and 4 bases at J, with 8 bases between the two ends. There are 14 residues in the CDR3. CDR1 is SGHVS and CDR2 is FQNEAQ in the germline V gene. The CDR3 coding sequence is TGTGCCAGCAGCTTAAAGAGGGTTAATGAAAAACTGTTTTTT. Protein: CASSLKRVNEKLFF. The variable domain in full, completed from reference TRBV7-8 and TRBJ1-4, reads GAGVSQSPRYKVAKRGQDVALRCDPISGHVSLFWYQQALGQGPEFLTYFQNEAQLDKSGLPSDRFFAERPEGSVSTLKIQRTQQEDSAVYLCASSLKRVNEKLFFGSGTQLSVL.

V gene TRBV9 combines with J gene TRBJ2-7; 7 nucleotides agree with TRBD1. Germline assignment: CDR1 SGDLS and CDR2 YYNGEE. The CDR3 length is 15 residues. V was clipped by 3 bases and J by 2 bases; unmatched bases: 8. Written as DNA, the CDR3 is TGTGCCAGCAGCGAAGGGACAGCTACGACCTACGAGCAGTACTTC. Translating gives CASSEGTATTYEQYF.

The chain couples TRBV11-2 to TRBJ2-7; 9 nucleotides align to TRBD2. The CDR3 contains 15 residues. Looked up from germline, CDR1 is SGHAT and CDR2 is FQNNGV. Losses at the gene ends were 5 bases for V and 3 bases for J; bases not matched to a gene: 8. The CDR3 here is CASSPTSGTRYEQYF. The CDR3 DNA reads TGTGCCAGCAGCCCGACTAGCGGTACTCGCTACGAGCAGTACTTC.

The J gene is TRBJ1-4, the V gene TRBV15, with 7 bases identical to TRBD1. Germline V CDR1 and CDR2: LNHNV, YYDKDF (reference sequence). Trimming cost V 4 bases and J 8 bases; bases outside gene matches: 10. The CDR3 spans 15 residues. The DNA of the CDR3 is TGTGCCACCAGCATTATCCACAGGGGTCCCGAAAAACTGTTTTTT. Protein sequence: CATSIIHRGPEKLFF.

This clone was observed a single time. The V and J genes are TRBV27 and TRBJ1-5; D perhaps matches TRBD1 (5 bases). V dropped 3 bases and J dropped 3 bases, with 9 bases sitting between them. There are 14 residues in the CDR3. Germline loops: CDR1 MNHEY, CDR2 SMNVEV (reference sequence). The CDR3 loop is CASSLGGVNQPQHF. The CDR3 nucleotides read TGTGCCAGCAGTTTGGGGGGGGTCAATCAGCCCCAGCATTTT.

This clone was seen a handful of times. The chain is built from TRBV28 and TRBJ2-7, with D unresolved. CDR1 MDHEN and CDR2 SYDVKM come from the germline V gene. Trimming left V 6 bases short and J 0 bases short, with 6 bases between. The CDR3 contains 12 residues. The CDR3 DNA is TGTGCCAGCAGCATCGGCTCCTACGAGCAGTACTTC. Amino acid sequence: CASSIGSYEQYF.

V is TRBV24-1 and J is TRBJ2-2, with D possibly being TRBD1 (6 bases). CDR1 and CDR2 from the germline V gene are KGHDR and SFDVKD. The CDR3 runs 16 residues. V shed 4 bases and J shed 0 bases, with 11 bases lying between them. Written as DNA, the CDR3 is TGTGCCACCAGTGACCCAGGGGTTTCGAACACCGGGGAGCTGTTTTTT. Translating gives CATSDPGVSNTGELFF.

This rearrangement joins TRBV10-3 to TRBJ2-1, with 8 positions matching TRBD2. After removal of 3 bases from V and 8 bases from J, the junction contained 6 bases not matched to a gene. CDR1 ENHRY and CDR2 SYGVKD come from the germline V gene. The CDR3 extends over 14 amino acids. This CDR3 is CAISEAGVFDEQFF. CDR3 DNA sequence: TGTGCCATCAGTGAAGCGGGAGTTTTCGATGAGCAGTTCTTC.

The CDR3 sequence: CASMPSAYEQYF. The CDR3, as DNA: TGTGCCAGCATGCCTAGCGCCTACGAGCAGTACTTC. V is TRBV27 and J is TRBJ2-7; a possible D gene is TRBD2 (6 bases). Trimming stripped 7 bases from V and 2 bases from J, with 9 bases between. The CDR3 totals 12 residues. Germline assignment: CDR1 MNHEY and CDR2 SMNVEV (reference sequence).

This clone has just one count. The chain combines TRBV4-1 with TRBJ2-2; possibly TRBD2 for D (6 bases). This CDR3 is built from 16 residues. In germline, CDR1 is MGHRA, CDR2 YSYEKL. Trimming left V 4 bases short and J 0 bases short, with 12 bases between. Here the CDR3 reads CASSRRDGANTGELFF. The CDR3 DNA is TGCGCCAGCAGCCGGAGGGACGGTGCGAACACCGGGGAGCTGTTTTTT.

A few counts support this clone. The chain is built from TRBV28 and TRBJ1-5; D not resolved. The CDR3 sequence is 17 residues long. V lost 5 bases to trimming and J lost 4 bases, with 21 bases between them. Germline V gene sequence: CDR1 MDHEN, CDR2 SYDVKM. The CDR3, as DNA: TGTGCCAGCAGTGGGCCGACCGTTTTTTTTAGTAATCAGCCCCAGCATTTT. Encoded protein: CASSGPTVFFSNQPQHF.

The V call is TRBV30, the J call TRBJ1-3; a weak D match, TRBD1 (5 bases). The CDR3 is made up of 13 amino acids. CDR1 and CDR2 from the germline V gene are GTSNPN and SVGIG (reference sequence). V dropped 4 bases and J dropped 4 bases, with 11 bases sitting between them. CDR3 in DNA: TGTGCCTGGAACGGGGGATCGGGAAACACCATATATTTT. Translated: CAWNGGSGNTIYF.